The rows below give T cell receptor beta chains drawn from one sample of a study of T-cell memory formation after mild COVID-19. TCRdb reprocessed the 5' RACE reads with MiXCR, giving one entry per CDR3 protein. The sample lists roughly 300,000 distinct CDR3 sequences, 7% to 10% seen once, with approximately 23% in the top ten. Material for sequencing was PBMCs or a T cell subset sorted from them (not recorded which). The source of these receptors is a man aged 18 to 29 who had mild COVID-19 (a few samples of this study predate the infection). Cell type and time point are not known. Both conserved end residues are trimmed from each CDR3.

v_gene: TRBV7-6
j_gene: TRBJ2-3
CDR3aa: ASSPSSRTGARTDTQY

v_gene: TRBV5-4
j_gene: TRBJ2-3
CDR3aa: ASSLAGGVSDTQY

v_gene: TRBV27
j_gene: TRBJ2-3
CDR3aa: ASRLAVLASTDTQY

v_gene: TRBV7-9
j_gene: TRBJ1-3
CDR3aa: ASTSTGNTIY

v_gene: TRBV7-2
j_gene: TRBJ2-1
CDR3aa: ASSLSFSGSSYNEQF

v_gene: TRBV4-3
j_gene: TRBJ2-1
CDR3aa: ASSQAISSGGSHEQF

v_gene: TRBV20-1
j_gene: TRBJ1-1
CDR3aa: SADRVNTEAF

v_gene: TRBV3-1
j_gene: TRBJ2-7
CDR3aa: ASSLDRGEPYEQY

v_gene: TRBV6-2/TRBV6-3
j_gene: TRBJ2-2
CDR3aa: ASRRGRRELF

v_gene: TRBV12-3/TRBV12-4
j_gene: TRBJ2-3
CDR3aa: ASSHRSTDTQY

v_gene: TRBV18
j_gene: TRBJ1-5
CDR3aa: ASSARPGQLLNQPQH

v_gene: TRBV25-1
j_gene: TRBJ1-6
CDR3aa: ASSMNRAGMGSPLH

v_gene: TRBV7-9
j_gene: TRBJ1-1
CDR3aa: ASSPRTGVLMNTEAF

v_gene: TRBV4-1
j_gene: TRBJ2-7
CDR3aa: ASSLRRDRFSYEQY

v_gene: TRBV12-5
j_gene: TRBJ2-6
CDR3aa: ASGFLTGDRPSGANVLT

v_gene: TRBV28
j_gene: TRBJ1-2
CDR3aa: ASSTRGLISNYGYT

v_gene: TRBV20-1
j_gene: TRBJ1-1
CDR3aa: SARAGQANINTEAF

v_gene: TRBV3-1
j_gene: TRBJ1-1
CDR3aa: ASKRTGQGNTEAF